The 5 T cell receptor beta chains presented below share a single source sample, sequenced in a study of blood T cell repertoires in COVID-19. TCRdb's table, derived via immunoSEQ multiplex PCR, lists solely in-frame clones and lacks some. The sample records roughly 300,000 clones, approximately 83% being singletons. Material: peripheral blood. These receptors came from a human donor in a cohort sampled during active COVID-19.

V usage is TRBV12-3 or TRBV12-4 and J usage is TRBJ2-7, with 8 bases lining up with TRBD2. Trimming cost V 3 bases and J 6 bases; bases outside gene matches: 4. CDR3 length equals 13 residues. CDR3 in DNA: TGTGCCAGCAGTTTTTCGGGGGGGGTCGAGCAGTACTTC. Protein: CASSFSGGVEQYF.

J is TRBJ2-5 and V is TRBV11-3; no firm D call. With 4 bases removed from V and 4 bases from J, the gap between germline ends came to 4 bases. Looked up from germline, CDR1 is SGHNT and CDR2 is YENEEA. This CDR3 spans 11 amino acids. CDR3 in DNA: TGTGCCAGCAGCTCGGTAGAGACCCAGTACTTC. Amino acid sequence: CASSSVETQYF. Variable domain in full (rest from reference TRBV11-3 and TRBJ2-5): EAGVVQSPRYKIIEKKQPVAFWCNPISGHNTLYWYLQNLGQGPELLIRYENEEAVDDSQLPKDRFSAERLKGVDSTLKIQPAELGDSAVYLCASSSVETQYFGPGTRLLVL.

This rearrangement joins TRBV7-2 to TRBJ2-1; 8 nucleotides line up with TRBD1. After removal of 1 base from V and 10 bases from J, the junction contained 3 bases not matched to a gene. This CDR3 comprises 13 residues. CDR1 SGHTA and CDR2 FQGNSA come from the germline V gene. CDR3 sequence: CASSLGGQVEQFF. The CDR3 DNA follows: TGTGCCAGCAGCTTAGGGGGACAGGTCGAGCAGTTCTTC.

This chain joins TRBV20-1 and TRBJ2-7, with a possible D match to TRBD1 (6 bases). Germline-derived CDR1 and CDR2 are DFQATT and SNEGSKA (reference sequence). With 2 bases removed from V and 7 bases from J, the gap between germline ends came to 9 bases. This CDR3 spans 11 amino acids. In nucleotides, the CDR3 is TGCAGTGCTAGACGAGGGGGAGAGCAGTACTTC. Its protein is CSARRGGEQYF.

The rearrangement links TRBV30 to TRBJ1-5, with no clear D. Trimming took off 4 bases at V and 3 bases at J, with 22 bases between the two ends. The CDR3 has 17 residues. Germline CDR1 GTSNPN, CDR2 SVGIG (reference sequence). CDR3 in DNA: TGTGCCTGGACCTTCCTGAGGCCGGAGGCCCTCAATCAGCCCCAGCATTTT. As protein: CAWTFLRPEALNQPQHF.